This T cell receptor beta chain was retrieved from a study of blood T cells in healthy people across ages. Overall study findings and caveats: Age brought a roughly linear fall in TCR beta diversity measured per million T cells. Underestimates were what the diversity estimates from one million T cells were considered to be.

RNA extraction gave at least 5.5 micrograms of total RNA per sample. J lost 3 bases, V lost 5 bases, and 11 bases had no gene match. The CDR3 contains 18 residues. About this clonotype: Its specificity is not known.

PCR was performed a second time for about 7 to 11 cycles using a sample-barcoded 5' primer and a J-beta primer mix. Every single cDNA molecule received a tag from a template-switch adaptor with 12 random nucleotides. TCRdb reprocessed the 5' RACE reads via MiXCR and lists one record per CDR3 protein. The sample shows about 1.5 million distinct CDR3 sequences, 40% to 45% of them seen only once. Input material: blood. The receptor was derived from a young woman in good health. V usage is TRBV12-3 or TRBV12-4 and J usage is TRBJ2-2; 11 nucleotides line up with TRBD1. CDR3 amino acids: CASSPDRGRGDDTGELFF. CDR3 DNA: TGTGCCAGCAGTCCGGACAGGGGGCGCGGAGACGACACCGGGGAGCTGTTTTTT.